A selection of T cell receptor beta chains follows, all from one sample in a study of control samples from healthy donors and cancer patients. Here immunoSEQ multiplex PCR was the method, and the copy in TCRdb shows in-frame clones only, minus some. This sample has approximately 100,000 clones, with approximately 86% found just once. Sequencing was performed on blood. Every receptor here comes from a man aged 30 to 39 in good health. Both conserved end residues are part of each CDR3. The order of the fields is J gene, V gene, D gene, clone size, CDR3 DNA, CDR3 protein. The D gene is left open where the match is weak. Expanded clones get a size class; other rows say once, few or many, or leave the size out.

j_gene: TRBJ2-7
v_gene: TRBV12-3/TRBV12-4
d_gene: TRBD1
abundance: NA
CDR3nt: TGTGCCAGCAGGGGGGACAGGGGCTACGAGCAGTACTTC
CDR3aa: CASRGDRGYEQYF

j_gene: TRBJ2-7
v_gene: TRBV6-6
d_gene: NA
abundance: once
CDR3nt: TGTGCCAGCAGTCCCCCCCCGTTTAGTAAGCTAGGCCACGAGCAGTACTTC
CDR3aa: CASSPPPFSKLGHEQYF

j_gene: TRBJ2-1
v_gene: TRBV12-3/TRBV12-4
d_gene: NA
abundance: once
CDR3nt: TGTGCCAGCAGTCCCCGCGAGAGTGAGCAGTTCTTC
CDR3aa: CASSPRESEQFF

j_gene: TRBJ1-2
v_gene: TRBV2
d_gene: NA
abundance: NA
CDR3nt: TGTGCCAGCAGTCTAAACCCCGGGACGGTCTATGGCTACACCTTC
CDR3aa: CASSLNPGTVYGYTF

j_gene: TRBJ2-7
v_gene: TRBV19
d_gene: NA
abundance: NA
CDR3nt: TGTGCCAGTTTCCGGAGACATCTAATCTACGAGCAGTACTTC
CDR3aa: CASFRRHLIYEQYF

j_gene: TRBJ1-2
v_gene: TRBV4-1
d_gene: NA
abundance: NA
CDR3nt: TGCGCCAGCAGCCAAGGGGCAGGAACCTATGGCTACACCTTC
CDR3aa: CASSQGAGTYGYTF

j_gene: TRBJ2-3
v_gene: TRBV12-3/TRBV12-4
d_gene: NA
abundance: NA
CDR3nt: TGTGCCAGCAGTTTTGTCTTGCGAGATACGCAGTATTTT
CDR3aa: CASSFVLRDTQYF

j_gene: TRBJ2-5
v_gene: TRBV5-6
d_gene: TRBD1
abundance: NA
CDR3nt: TGTGCCAGCGGATCTTCGCACACACAGGGGCGGAGACAAGAGACCCAGTACTTC
CDR3aa: CASGSSHTQGRRQETQYF

j_gene: TRBJ2-1
v_gene: TRBV29-1
d_gene: NA
abundance: NA
CDR3nt: TGCAGCGTTGTTTTTGACAGATACAATGAGCAGTTCTTC
CDR3aa: CSVVFDRYNEQFF

j_gene: TRBJ2-1
v_gene: TRBV11-2
d_gene: TRBD2
abundance: NA
CDR3nt: TGTGCCAGCAGCTTAGAAGCTAGCGGGAGCCACAATGAGCAGTTCTTC
CDR3aa: CASSLEASGSHNEQFF

j_gene: TRBJ2-1
v_gene: TRBV5-1
d_gene: TRBD2
abundance: NA
CDR3nt: TGCGCCAGCAGCGCGGGACTAGCGGGGGACAATGAGCAGTTCTTC
CDR3aa: CASSAGLAGDNEQFF

j_gene: TRBJ2-3
v_gene: TRBV3-1/TRBV3-2
d_gene: TRBD2
abundance: NA
CDR3nt: TGTGCCAGCAGCCGCAAACTAGCGGGAAGTGAAGATACGCAGTATTTT
CDR3aa: CASSRKLAGSEDTQYF

j_gene: TRBJ2-7
v_gene: TRBV29-1
d_gene: NA
abundance: NA
CDR3nt: TGCAGCGTTGAAGTGGGCACTACCTACGAGCAGTACTTC
CDR3aa: CSVEVGTTYEQYF

j_gene: TRBJ1-2
v_gene: TRBV12-3/TRBV12-4
d_gene: NA
abundance: NA
CDR3nt: TGTGCCAGCAGTTTACAGAACTATGGCTACACCTTC
CDR3aa: CASSLQNYGYTF

j_gene: TRBJ1-5
v_gene: TRBV7-2
d_gene: NA
abundance: NA
CDR3nt: TGTGCCAGCAGCTTAGACACGACCTTTGCGAATCAGCCCCAGCATTTT
CDR3aa: CASSLDTTFANQPQHF

j_gene: TRBJ1-2
v_gene: TRBV7-9
d_gene: NA
abundance: NA
CDR3nt: TGTGCCAGCAGCGCCGGCATGGGGATCTATGGCTACACCTTC
CDR3aa: CASSAGMGIYGYTF

j_gene: TRBJ2-7
v_gene: TRBV15
d_gene: NA
abundance: NA
CDR3nt: TGTGCCACCAGCAGATCCAACTACGAGCAGTACTTC
CDR3aa: CATSRSNYEQYF